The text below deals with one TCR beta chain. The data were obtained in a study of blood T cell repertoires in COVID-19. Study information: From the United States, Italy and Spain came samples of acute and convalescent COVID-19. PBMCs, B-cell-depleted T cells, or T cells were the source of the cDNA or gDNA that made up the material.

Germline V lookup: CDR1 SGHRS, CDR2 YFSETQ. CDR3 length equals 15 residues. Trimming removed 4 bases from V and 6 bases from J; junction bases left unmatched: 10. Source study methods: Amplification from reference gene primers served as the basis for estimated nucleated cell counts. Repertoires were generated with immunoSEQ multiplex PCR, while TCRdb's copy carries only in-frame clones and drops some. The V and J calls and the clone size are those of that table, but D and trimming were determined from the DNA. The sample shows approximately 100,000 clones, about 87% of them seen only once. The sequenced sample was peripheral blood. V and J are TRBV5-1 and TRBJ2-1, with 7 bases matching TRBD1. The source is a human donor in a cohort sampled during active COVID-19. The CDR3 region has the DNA TGCGCCAGCAGCGCTCGACAGGGTGCTCTCAATGAGCAGTTCTTC. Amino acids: CASSARQGALNEQFF.